The rows below give T cell receptor beta chains drawn from one sample of a study of shared clonotypes between healthy human individuals. Profiled with immunoSEQ multiplex PCR; TCRdb holds only in-frame clones, not every one. The sample lists approximately 2.5 million clones; 93% were seen once. The sequencing sample was made of naive CD4+ T cells from PBMCs. The receptor set was obtained from a man aged 18 to 29 in good health. Some clones in this sample may be carry-over from other donors' samples. CDR3s include the opening cysteine and the closing phenylalanine or tryptophan. D genes are given only for firm matches. Clone size is given for some rows only: seen once, a few or many times, or a class if the clone is expanded.

clone_size j_call v_call d_call cdr3_aa cdr3_nt
. TRBJ1-4 TRBV4-2 . CASSQQDAATNEKLFF TGTGCCAGCAGCCAGCAGGACGCAGCAACTAATGAAAAACTGTTTTTT
once TRBJ2-1 TRBV5-1 . CASSFTGIVEQFF TGCGCCAGCAGCTTTACTGGGATCGTTGAGCAGTTCTTC
. TRBJ2-4 TRBV30 . CAWSSPGYIQYF TGTGCCTGGTCATCCCCAGGGTACATTCAGTACTTC
. TRBJ2-3 TRBV5-1 . CASSLVAASTDTQYF TGCGCCAGCAGCTTGGTAGCGGCTAGCACAGATACGCAGTATTTT
. TRBJ1-2 TRBV28 TRBD1 CASSLGQSYGYTF TGTGCCAGCAGTTTGGGACAGAGTTATGGCTACACCTTC
few TRBJ1-1 TRBV29-1 . CSVEGQFSNTEAFF TGCAGCGTTGAAGGGCAGTTCTCGAACACTGAAGCTTTCTTT
. TRBJ2-1 TRBV9 TRBD2 CASTNWGAGADNEQFF TGTGCCAGCACCAATTGGGGAGCGGGAGCCGACAATGAGCAGTTCTTC
. TRBJ1-5 TRBV4-2 TRBD1 CASSQEGQGRNQPQHF TGTGCCAGCAGCCAAGAAGGACAGGGGCGGAATCAGCCCCAGCATTTT
. TRBJ1-3 TRBV6-5 TRBD1 CASSYTGAGVGNTIYF TGTGCCAGCAGTTACACAGGGGCTGGGGTGGGAAACACCATATATTTT
. TRBJ2-3 TRBV5-4 TRBD2 CASSPKGGSDTQYF TGTGCCAGCAGCCCCAAGGGAGGGTCAGATACGCAGTATTTT
. TRBJ2-7 TRBV4-2 TRBD1 CASSPGGGQVYPQYF TGTGCCAGCAGCCCAGGTGGGGGACAGGTATATCCACAGTACTTC
. TRBJ2-1 TRBV10-3 . CAISQRGDNEQFF TGTGCCATCTCGCAACGGGGCGACAATGAGCAGTTCTTC
. TRBJ2-3 TRBV7-3 . CASSPSGLSAQYF TGTGCCAGCAGCCCCTCGGGCCTCAGCGCGCAGTATTTT
. TRBJ2-2 TRBV28 . CASSLRGPNTGELFF TGTGCCAGCAGTTTGAGGGGCCCGAACACCGGGGAGCTGTTTTTT
. TRBJ2-7 TRBV4-3 TRBD1 CASSRGTGVPSEQYF TGCGCCAGCAGCCGCGGGACAGGGGTTCCCAGCGAGCAGTACTTC
. TRBJ2-5 TRBV6-7 TRBD1 CASSYTGEETQYF TGTGCCAGCAGTTACACAGGGGAAGAGACCCAGTACTTC
once TRBJ2-2 TRBV29-1 . CSVLQSPIAGELFF TGCAGCGTTCTCCAGAGCCCAATAGCTGGGGAGCTGTTTTTT
. TRBJ2-5 TRBV6-4 TRBD2 CASRIRERTSGTQETQYF TGTGCCAGCAGGATCCGTGAACGGACTAGCGGGACCCAAGAGACCCAGTACTTC
. TRBJ1-1 TRBV14 . CASSTHTFMNTEAFF TGTGCCAGCAGCACCCACACCTTTATGAACACTGAAGCTTTCTTT
. TRBJ2-3 TRBV5-1 . CASSLTETDTQYF TGCGCCAGCAGCTTGACAGAGACAGATACGCAGTATTTT
once TRBJ2-3 TRBV4-1 TRBD1 CASSQDQQGFATQYF TGCGCCAGCAGCCAAGATCAACAGGGGTTTGCTACGCAGTATTTT
. TRBJ2-3 TRBV4-2 . CASSQGRTASTDTQYF TGTGCCAGCAGCCAGGGGAGGACTGCAAGCACAGATACGCAGTATTTT
once TRBJ2-1 TRBV6-5 TRBD2 CASSYGTREYNEQFF TGTGCCAGCAGCTACGGGACTAGGGAATACAATGAGCAGTTCTTC
. TRBJ2-1 TRBV5-1 . CASGPGPHEQFF TGCGCCAGCGGACCGGGCCCGCATGAGCAGTTCTTC
. TRBJ1-1 TRBV7-9 TRBD1 CASSFSGTGPNTEAFF TGTGCCAGCAGCTTCTCCGGGACAGGGCCGAACACTGAAGCTTTCTTT
. TRBJ2-7 TRBV9 TRBD2 CASSVGVSGSEQYF TGTGCCAGCAGCGTAGGGGTAAGCGGGAGCGAGCAGTACTTC
. TRBJ2-7 TRBV6-1 . CASSEFGRAYEQYF TGTGCCAGCAGTGAATTTGGGCGGGCCTACGAGCAGTACTTC
few TRBJ1-1 TRBV7-3 . CASSVDGAVTEAFF TGTGCCAGCAGCGTTGACGGTGCGGTCACTGAAGCTTTCTTT
. TRBJ2-7 TRBV29-1 . CSVLQGPSYEQYF TGCAGCGTGCTACAGGGTCCCTCCTACGAGCAGTACTTC
. TRBJ2-1 TRBV15 TRBD2 CATSRASPSGGYNEQFF TGTGCCACCAGCAGAGCGTCACCTAGCGGGGGCTACAATGAGCAGTTCTTC
. TRBJ1-5 TRBV19 . CASSLGRQRRNQPQHF TGTGCCAGTAGTTTGGGGCGGCAGAGAAGGAATCAGCCCCAGCATTTT
once TRBJ2-5 TRBV15 . CATSTTIGTQYF TGTGCCACCAGCACAACTATAGGGACCCAGTACTTC
few TRBJ2-5 TRBV6-1 TRBD2 CAGAGGGETQYF TGTGCCGGCGCGGGAGGAGGAGAGACCCAGTACTTC
. TRBJ2-7 TRBV9 . CASANGVGRDEQYF TGTGCCAGTGCGAACGGGGTGGGTAGGGACGAGCAGTACTTC
. TRBJ1-3 TRBV7-3 . CASSLMGPGSGNTIYF TGTGCCAGCAGCTTAATGGGGCCGGGATCCGGAAACACCATATATTTT
. TRBJ2-7 TRBV2 . CASSLGYEQYF TGTGCCAGCAGTCTAGGCTACGAGCAGTACTTC
. TRBJ1-6 TRBV30 . CAWRGLESPLHF TGTGCCTGGAGGGGATTAGAGTCACCCCTCCACTTT
. TRBJ2-1 TRBV12-5 . CASGLDSINGQFF TGTGCTAGTGGTTTGGACTCTATCAACGGGCAGTTCTTC
. TRBJ2-5 TRBV7-6 TRBD1 CASSPRQGGETQYF TGTGCCAGCAGCCCCAGACAGGGCGGGGAGACCCAGTACTTC
. TRBJ1-2 TRBV28 . CASSLPGQGGGGYTF TGTGCCAGCAGTCTACCGGGACAAGGGGGGGGTGGCTACACCTTC
. TRBJ2-5 TRBV7-3 . CASSLMAGQETQYF TGTGCCAGCAGCTTAATGGCTGGGCAAGAGACCCAGTACTTC
. TRBJ1-2 TRBV7-3 . CASGPGSGYGYTF TGTGCCAGCGGTCCGGGCTCGGGCTATGGCTACACCTTC
. TRBJ1-2 TRBV5-1 . CASSLDGALRGGYTF TGCGCCAGCAGCTTGGACGGGGCGCTCCGCGGTGGCTACACCTTC
. TRBJ2-4 TRBV28 TRBD2 CASSLGLAVAKNIQYF TGTGCCAGCAGTTTAGGGCTAGCGGTAGCCAAAAACATTCAGTACTTC
. TRBJ2-5 TRBV5-1 . CASSLGAETQYF TGCGCCAGCAGCTTGGGGGCTGAGACCCAGTACTTC
. TRBJ2-7 TRBV4-1 TRBD2 CASSQDSLGLAGGRFEQYF TGCGCCAGCAGCCAAGATTCCCTGGGGCTAGCGGGAGGGAGGTTCGAGCAGTACTTC
. TRBJ1-2 TRBV7-3 TRBD1 CASSTDRAGGYTF TGTGCCAGCAGCACGGACAGGGCGGGTGGCTACACCTTC
. TRBJ2-1 TRBV5-4 TRBD2 CASSLAVTSGISYNEQFF TGTGCCAGCAGCCTAGCCGTGACTAGCGGGATCTCCTACAATGAGCAGTTCTTC
. TRBJ2-1 TRBV20-1 . CSASVGLGQFF TGCAGTGCTAGTGTAGGGCTCGGGCAGTTCTTC
. TRBJ2-4 TRBV5-6 TRBD2 CASSGRGTAKNIQYF TGTGCCAGTAGCGGGAGGGGGACAGCCAAAAACATTCAGTACTTC